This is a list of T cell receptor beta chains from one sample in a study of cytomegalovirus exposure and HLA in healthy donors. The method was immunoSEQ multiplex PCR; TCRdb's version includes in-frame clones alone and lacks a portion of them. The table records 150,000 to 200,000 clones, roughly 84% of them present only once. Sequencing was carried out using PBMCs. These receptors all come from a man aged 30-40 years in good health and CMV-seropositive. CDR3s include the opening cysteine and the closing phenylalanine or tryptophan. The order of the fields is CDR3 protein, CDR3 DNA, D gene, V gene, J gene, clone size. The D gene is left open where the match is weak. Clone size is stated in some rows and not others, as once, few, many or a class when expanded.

CDR3aa: CASSERFSGANVLTF
CDR3nt: TGTGCCAGCAGTGAGCGGTTCTCTGGGGCCAACGTCCTGACTTTC
d_gene: -
v_gene: TRBV6-4
j_gene: TRBJ2-6
abundance: -

CDR3aa: CASSPQGGETQYF
CDR3nt: TGTGCCAGTAGTCCACAGGGTGGGGAGACCCAGTACTTC
d_gene: -
v_gene: TRBV19
j_gene: TRBJ2-5
abundance: once

CDR3aa: CASSQTRGPWQPQHF
CDR3nt: TGTGCCAGCAGTCAAACGCGGGGGCCGTGGCAGCCCCAGCATTTT
d_gene: -
v_gene: TRBV21-1
j_gene: TRBJ1-5
abundance: -

CDR3aa: CASSQEVGRREWHGELFF
CDR3nt: TGCGCCAGCAGCCAAGAGGTCGGGAGGAGGGAATGGCACGGGGAGCTGTTTTTT
d_gene: TRBD2
v_gene: TRBV4-3
j_gene: TRBJ2-2
abundance: -

CDR3aa: CASSWTDFYGYTF
CDR3nt: TGTGCCAGCAGCTGGACGGACTTCTATGGCTACACCTTC
d_gene: -
v_gene: TRBV7-3
j_gene: TRBJ1-2
abundance: -

CDR3aa: CACNRGSNQPQHF
CDR3nt: TGTGCCTGTAACCGGGGTAGCAATCAGCCCCAGCATTTT
d_gene: -
v_gene: TRBV30
j_gene: TRBJ1-5
abundance: -

CDR3aa: CASSKGVNTEAFF
CDR3nt: TGTGCCAGCAGCAAGGGAGTTAACACTGAAGCTTTCTTT
d_gene: -
v_gene: TRBV21-1
j_gene: TRBJ1-1
abundance: -

CDR3aa: CAWSDGPEVEAFF
CDR3nt: TGTGCCTGGAGTGACGGACCGGAGGTTGAAGCTTTCTTT
d_gene: -
v_gene: TRBV30
j_gene: TRBJ1-1
abundance: -

CDR3aa: CASSQTGQGNEKLFF
CDR3nt: TGCGCCAGCAGCCAGACTGGACAGGGGAATGAAAAACTGTTTTTT
d_gene: TRBD1
v_gene: TRBV4-1
j_gene: TRBJ1-4
abundance: -

CDR3aa: CSVYDRDFQETQYF
CDR3nt: TGCAGCGTTTACGACCGGGACTTCCAAGAGACCCAGTACTTC
d_gene: -
v_gene: TRBV29-1
j_gene: TRBJ2-5
abundance: once

CDR3aa: CASSVGPAGAANTGELFF
CDR3nt: TGTGCCAGCAGCGTAGGCCCAGCGGGGGCGGCGAACACCGGGGAGCTGTTTTTT
d_gene: TRBD2
v_gene: TRBV9
j_gene: TRBJ2-2
abundance: once

CDR3aa: CASSVGSRDGTRGYEQYF
CDR3nt: TGTGCCAGCAGCGTAGGAAGTAGGGACGGGACTAGAGGCTACGAGCAGTACTTC
d_gene: TRBD2
v_gene: TRBV9
j_gene: TRBJ2-7
abundance: -

CDR3aa: CASSPGFGAPTDTQYF
CDR3nt: TGTGCCAGCAGCCCTGGCTTTGGGGCCCCCACAGATACGCAGTATTTT
d_gene: -
v_gene: TRBV7-9
j_gene: TRBJ2-3
abundance: few

CDR3aa: CASSTREGLAVYNEQFF
CDR3nt: TGTGCCAGCAGCACCAGAGAGGGACTAGCAGTATACAATGAGCAGTTCTTC
d_gene: TRBD2
v_gene: TRBV13
j_gene: TRBJ2-1
abundance: -

CDR3aa: CASSFHRDNQETQYF
CDR3nt: TGCGCCAGCAGCTTCCACCGGGACAACCAAGAGACCCAGTACTTC
d_gene: -
v_gene: TRBV5-1
j_gene: TRBJ2-5
abundance: -

CDR3aa: CASSQEENAYNEQFF
CDR3nt: TGCGCCAGCAGCCAGGAGGAAAATGCATACAATGAGCAGTTCTTC
d_gene: -
v_gene: TRBV5-1
j_gene: TRBJ2-1
abundance: -

CDR3aa: CASSYPGQGSYGYTF
CDR3nt: TGTGCCAGCAGTTACCCAGGACAGGGTTCCTATGGCTACACCTTC
d_gene: TRBD1
v_gene: TRBV6-6
j_gene: TRBJ1-2
abundance: few

CDR3aa: CASSGRPLYRDSDYEQYF
CDR3nt: TGCGCCAGCAGCGGGAGACCACTCTACCGGGACTCGGACTACGAGCAGTACTTC
d_gene: -
v_gene: TRBV5-1
j_gene: TRBJ2-7
abundance: once

CDR3aa: CATSREGGLATYNEQFF
CDR3nt: TGTGCCACCAGCAGAGAAGGGGGACTAGCGACCTACAATGAGCAGTTCTTC
d_gene: TRBD2
v_gene: TRBV15
j_gene: TRBJ2-1
abundance: -

CDR3aa: CASKGLALSSYNEQFF
CDR3nt: TGTGCCAGCAAGGGACTAGCGCTTAGCTCCTACAATGAGCAGTTCTTC
d_gene: TRBD2
v_gene: TRBV11-2
j_gene: TRBJ2-1
abundance: -

CDR3aa: CASSAGGGANYEQYF
CDR3nt: TGTGCCAGCAGCGCCGGAGGGGGGGCAAACTACGAGCAGTACTTC
d_gene: -
v_gene: TRBV9
j_gene: TRBJ2-7
abundance: -

CDR3aa: CASSLARAQYF
CDR3nt: TGTGCCAGCAGCTTAGCCCGCGCGCAGTATTTT
d_gene: -
v_gene: TRBV7-2
j_gene: TRBJ2-3
abundance: -

CDR3aa: CASSVGTPVGTDTQYF
CDR3nt: TGTGCCAGCAGCGTCGGTACTCCCGTGGGCACAGATACGCAGTATTTT
d_gene: -
v_gene: TRBV9
j_gene: TRBJ2-3
abundance: few

CDR3aa: CASSGQGAPNEQFF
CDR3nt: TGTGCCAGCAGTGGACAGGGGGCACCAAATGAGCAGTTCTTC
d_gene: TRBD1
v_gene: TRBV6-5
j_gene: TRBJ2-1
abundance: few

CDR3aa: CASSGQISVGEQYF
CDR3nt: TGCGCCAGCAGTGGACAGATAAGCGTGGGCGAGCAGTACTTC
d_gene: -
v_gene: TRBV10-2
j_gene: TRBJ2-7
abundance: -

CDR3aa: CASSLFWRGRYGYTF
CDR3nt: TGTGCCAGCAGCTTATTTTGGAGGGGACGGTATGGCTACACCTTC
d_gene: -
v_gene: TRBV7-4
j_gene: TRBJ1-2
abundance: large

CDR3aa: CASAGGTSGDIQYF
CDR3nt: TGTGCCAGCGCGGGGGGGACTAGCGGGGACATTCAGTACTTC
d_gene: TRBD2
v_gene: TRBV2
j_gene: TRBJ2-4
abundance: -

CDR3aa: CASSYKRQGSNEKLFF
CDR3nt: TGTGCCAGCAGTTACAAACGACAGGGGAGTAATGAAAAACTGTTTTTT
d_gene: TRBD1
v_gene: TRBV6-6
j_gene: TRBJ1-4
abundance: -

CDR3aa: CASSFDRSLTLHF
CDR3nt: TGCGCCAGCAGCTTTGACAGGTCTCTCACCCTCCACTTT
d_gene: -
v_gene: TRBV5-1
j_gene: TRBJ1-6
abundance: -

CDR3aa: CASSLGVGEYEQYF
CDR3nt: TGTGCCAGCAGCTTAGGAGTCGGAGAATACGAGCAGTACTTC
d_gene: -
v_gene: TRBV11-2
j_gene: TRBJ2-7
abundance: once

CDR3aa: CAISGQGLGPQHF
CDR3nt: TGTGCCATCTCGGGACAGGGACTTGGACCCCAGCATTTT
d_gene: TRBD1
v_gene: TRBV10-3
j_gene: TRBJ1-5
abundance: -

CDR3aa: CASSTRGSGGDNEQFF
CDR3nt: TGCGCCAGCAGTACCCGTGGGAGCGGGGGGGACAATGAGCAGTTCTTC
d_gene: TRBD2
v_gene: TRBV5-1
j_gene: TRBJ2-1
abundance: -

CDR3aa: CASSYMFGTEYEQYF
CDR3nt: TGTGCCAGCAGTTACATGTTCGGGACAGAGTACGAGCAGTACTTC
d_gene: TRBD1
v_gene: TRBV27
j_gene: TRBJ2-7
abundance: -

CDR3aa: CASSGGSTEAFF
CDR3nt: TGTGCTAGTTCGGGGGGCAGCACTGAAGCTTTCTTT
d_gene: -
v_gene: TRBV12-5
j_gene: TRBJ1-1
abundance: few

CDR3aa: CASSIAGGRPDTQYF
CDR3nt: TGTGCCAGCAGTATAGCGGGGGGGCGCCCAGATACGCAGTATTTT
d_gene: TRBD2
v_gene: TRBV6-4
j_gene: TRBJ2-3
abundance: -

CDR3aa: CASSSGVSSYEQYF
CDR3nt: TGTGCCAGCAGCTCGGGAGTGAGCTCCTACGAGCAGTACTTC
d_gene: -
v_gene: TRBV13
j_gene: TRBJ2-7
abundance: -

CDR3aa: CASSGAGGPLRDTQYF
CDR3nt: TGTGCCAGCAGCGGAGCGGGGGGGCCTTTACGAGATACGCAGTATTTT
d_gene: TRBD2
v_gene: TRBV7-9
j_gene: TRBJ2-3
abundance: -

CDR3aa: CASSEVAGVGEQYF
CDR3nt: TGTGCCAGCAGTGAAGTAGCGGGAGTAGGGGAGCAGTACTTC
d_gene: TRBD2
v_gene: TRBV6-1
j_gene: TRBJ2-7
abundance: -

CDR3aa: CASSPTGLVTGEIYF
CDR3nt: TGTGCCAGCAGTCCGACGGGACTCGTAACGGGGGAGATATATTTT
d_gene: -
v_gene: TRBV6-1
j_gene: TRBJ1-3
abundance: -

CDR3aa: CASSQRTGGDLNEKLFF
CDR3nt: TGTGCCAGCAGCCAAAGGACAGGGGGCGATCTAAATGAAAAACTGTTTTTT
d_gene: TRBD1
v_gene: TRBV4-2
j_gene: TRBJ1-4
abundance: -

CDR3aa: CASSAEGGSGNTIYF
CDR3nt: TGCGCCAGCAGCGCGGAAGGAGGGTCCGGAAACACCATATATTTT
d_gene: -
v_gene: TRBV5-1
j_gene: TRBJ1-3
abundance: -

CDR3aa: CASRPRDRNTGELFF
CDR3nt: TGTGCCAGCAGGCCCAGAGACAGGAACACCGGGGAGCTGTTTTTT
d_gene: -
v_gene: TRBV6-1
j_gene: TRBJ2-2
abundance: -

CDR3aa: CASSDLAGDTGELFF
CDR3nt: TGTGCCAGCAGTGACTTGGCGGGGGACACCGGGGAGCTGTTTTTT
d_gene: TRBD2
v_gene: TRBV6-4
j_gene: TRBJ2-2
abundance: -

CDR3aa: CASSYQGGYTEAFF
CDR3nt: TGTGCCAGCAGCTACCAGGGAGGGTACACTGAAGCTTTCTTT
d_gene: -
v_gene: TRBV5-4
j_gene: TRBJ1-1
abundance: -

CDR3aa: CAIEGQNYEQYF
CDR3nt: TGTGCCATCGAGGGACAGAACTACGAGCAGTACTTC
d_gene: TRBD1
v_gene: TRBV10-3
j_gene: TRBJ2-7
abundance: -

CDR3aa: CSARGDSGELFF
CDR3nt: TGCAGCGCGCGGGGGGATTCCGGGGAGCTGTTTTTT
d_gene: TRBD2
v_gene: TRBV29-1
j_gene: TRBJ2-2
abundance: -

CDR3aa: CASGPDGLNQPQHF
CDR3nt: TGTGCTAGTGGACCCGACGGACTAAATCAACCCCAGCATTTT
d_gene: -
v_gene: TRBV12-5
j_gene: TRBJ1-5
abundance: once